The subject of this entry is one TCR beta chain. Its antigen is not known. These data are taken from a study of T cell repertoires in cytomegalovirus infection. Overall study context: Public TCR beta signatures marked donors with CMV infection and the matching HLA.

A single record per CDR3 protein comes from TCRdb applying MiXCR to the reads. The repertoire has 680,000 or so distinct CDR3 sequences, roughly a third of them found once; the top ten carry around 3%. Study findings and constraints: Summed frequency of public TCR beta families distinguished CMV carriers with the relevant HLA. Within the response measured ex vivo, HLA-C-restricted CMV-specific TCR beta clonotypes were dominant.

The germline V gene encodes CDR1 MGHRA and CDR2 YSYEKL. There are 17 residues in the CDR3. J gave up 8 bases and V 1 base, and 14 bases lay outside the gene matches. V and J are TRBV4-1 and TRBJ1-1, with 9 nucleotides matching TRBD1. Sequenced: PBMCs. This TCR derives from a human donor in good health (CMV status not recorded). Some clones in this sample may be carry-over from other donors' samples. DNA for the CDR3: TGCGCCAGCAGCCAAGCTCGGGACAGGGTACTCTATTTGGAAGCTTTCTTT. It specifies CASSQARDRVLYLEAFF.